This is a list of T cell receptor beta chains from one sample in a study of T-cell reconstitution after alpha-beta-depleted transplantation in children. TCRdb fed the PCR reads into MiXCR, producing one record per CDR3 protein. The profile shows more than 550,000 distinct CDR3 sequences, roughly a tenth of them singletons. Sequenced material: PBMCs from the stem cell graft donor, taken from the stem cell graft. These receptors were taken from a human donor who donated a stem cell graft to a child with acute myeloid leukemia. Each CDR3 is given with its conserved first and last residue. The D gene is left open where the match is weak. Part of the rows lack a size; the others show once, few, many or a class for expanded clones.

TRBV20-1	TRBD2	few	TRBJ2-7	TGCAGTGCAGGGACTAGCGGGAGTATCAGGCAGTACTTC	CSAGTSGSIRQYF
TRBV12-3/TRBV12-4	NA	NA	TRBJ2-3	TGTGCCAGCACGGGTTGGGGAGTGGGGGCAGATACGCAGTATTTT	CASTGWGVGADTQYF
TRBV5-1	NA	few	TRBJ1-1	TGCGCCAGCAGCTTGGCCGCCGGCGACAGGAATGAAGCTTTCTTT	CASSLAAGDRNEAFF
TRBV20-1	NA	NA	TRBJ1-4	TGCAGTGCTACCGTGGGGAGTGGAACTAATGAAAAACTGTTTTTT	CSATVGSGTNEKLFF
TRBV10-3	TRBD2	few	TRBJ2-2	TGTGCCATCAAGGCGGGAGGGGACACCGGGGAGCTGTTTTTT	CAIKAGGDTGELFF
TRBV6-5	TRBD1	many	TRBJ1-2	TGTGCCAGCAGTTACGAGGGGGCGAGTGGCTATGGCTACACCTTC	CASSYEGASGYGYTF
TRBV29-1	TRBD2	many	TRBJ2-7	TGCAGCGTTTATAGCGGGAGGGCAATCCCCCAGCAGTACTTC	CSVYSGRAIPQQYF
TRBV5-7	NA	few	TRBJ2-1	TGTGCCAGCAGTCTCAACCGGGAGCTAGCCACGAATGAGCAGTTCTTC	CASSLNRELATNEQFF
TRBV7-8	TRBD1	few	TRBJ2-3	TGTGCCAGCAGGGGACAGACTAGCACAGATACGCAGTATTTT	CASRGQTSTDTQYF
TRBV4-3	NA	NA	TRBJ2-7	TGCGCCAGCAGCCAAGAGCGGGTCGACTACGAGCAGTACTTC	CASSQERVDYEQYF
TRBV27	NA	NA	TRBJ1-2	TGTGCCAGCAGTTCGTGGACGGAATATGGCTACACCTTC	CASSSWTEYGYTF
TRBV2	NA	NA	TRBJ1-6	TGTGCCTTCAGTTTGGATATCGGGACTCTGGAGTATAATTCACCCCTCCACTTT	CAFSLDIGTLEYNSPLHF
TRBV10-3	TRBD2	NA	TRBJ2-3	TGTGCCATCAGTGCAGCGGGAGCGATACCAGATACGCAGTATTTT	CAISAAGAIPDTQYF
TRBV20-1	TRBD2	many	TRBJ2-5	TGCAGGGCCGGGACTAGCTCCGAGACCCAGTACTTC	CRAGTSSETQYF
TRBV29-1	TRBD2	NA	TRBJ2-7	TGCAGCGTTGAGAGCGGAGGGGAGGGGTACGAGCAGTACTTC	CSVESGGEGYEQYF
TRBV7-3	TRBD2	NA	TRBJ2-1	TGTGCCAGCAGCTCCCATGTTCCTAGCGGGAAGTCAAGACAATACAATGAGCAGTTCTTC	CASSSHVPSGKSRQYNEQFF
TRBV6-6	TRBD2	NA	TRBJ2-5	TGTGCCAGCAGTCGATCGGCTAGCGGGAAAGAGACCCAGTACTTC	CASSRSASGKETQYF
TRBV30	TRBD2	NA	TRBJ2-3	TGTGCCTGGAGTATAGCGGGAAACACAGATACGCAGTATTTT	CAWSIAGNTDTQYF
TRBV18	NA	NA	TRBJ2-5	TGTGCCAGCTCACCCCCAGCGGATCGGGAGACCCAGTACTTC	CASSPPADRETQYF
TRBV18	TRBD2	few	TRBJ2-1	TGTGCCAGCTCACCAGACTCGGGACTAGCGAGGTACAATGAGCAGTTCTTC	CASSPDSGLARYNEQFF
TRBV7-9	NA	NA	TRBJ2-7	TGTGCCAGCAGCTTAGCGACCGGGACTCGAAACGAGCAGTACTTC	CASSLATGTRNEQYF
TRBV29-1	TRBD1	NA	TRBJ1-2	TGCAGCGTAGAGGAACAGGGGGTGCGGGGCTACACCTTC	CSVEEQGVRGYTF
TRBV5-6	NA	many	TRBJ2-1	TGTGCCAGCAGCTCGATCCCACTAGAGGGGGGCAAAGGGTTCTTC	CASSSIPLEGGKGFF
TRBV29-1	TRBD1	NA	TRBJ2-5	TGCAGCGCTGGGGGACAGGGCGTAGAGACCCAGTACTTC	CSAGGQGVETQYF
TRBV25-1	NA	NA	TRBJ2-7	TGTGCCAGCAGCGACAGGTTCTACGAGCAGTACTTC	CASSDRFYEQYF
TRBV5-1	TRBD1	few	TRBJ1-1	TGCGCCAGCAGCTCCAACCCAGGGGGTGGGTCGAACACTGAAGCTTTCTTT	CASSSNPGGGSNTEAFF
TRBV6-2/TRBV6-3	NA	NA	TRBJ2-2	TGTGCCAGCACCTACCTGGAGCGGGACACCGGGGAGCTGTTTTTT	CASTYLERDTGELFF
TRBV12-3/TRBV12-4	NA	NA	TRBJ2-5	TGTGCCAGCATCAAGACTGGGAGATGGGAGACCCAGTACTTC	CASIKTGRWETQYF
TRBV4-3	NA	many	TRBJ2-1	TGCGCCAGCAGCCAAGAGGACTGGAGGGAGCAGTTCTTC	CASSQEDWREQFF
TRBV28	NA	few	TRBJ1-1	TGTGCCAGCAGCCCCCTGGACTTGAAGGCTTTCTTT	CASSPLDLKAFF
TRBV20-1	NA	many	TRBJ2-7	TGCAGTGCCAGGGTGGCAGGCTACGAGCAGTACTTC	CSARVAGYEQYF
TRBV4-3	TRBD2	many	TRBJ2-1	TGCGCCAGCAGCCAATTGGTTCTGTTACTAGCGGGAGGGGCACGGGAGCAGTTCTTC	CASSQLVLLLAGGAREQFF
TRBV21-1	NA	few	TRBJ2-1	TGTGCCAGCAGCCACGGACCGGGACAGGGGGAACTCTGCTCCTACAATGAGCAGTTCTTC	CASSHGPGQGELCSYNEQFF
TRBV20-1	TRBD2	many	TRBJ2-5	TGCAGTGCTGGAGACCCTAGCGGGAGTCGTCAGCGGAAAGAGACCCAGTACTTC	CSAGDPSGSRQRKETQYF
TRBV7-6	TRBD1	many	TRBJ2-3	TGTGCCAGCAGCTTGAGGGGACAGGTTCAAGATACGCAGTATTTT	CASSLRGQVQDTQYF
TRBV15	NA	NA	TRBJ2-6	TGTGCCACCAGCAGAGGGGGTTGGGGGTCTGGGGCCAACGTCCTGACTTTC	CATSRGGWGSGANVLTF
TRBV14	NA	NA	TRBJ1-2	TGTGCCAGCAGCCAAGTAGGGAATGGCTACACCTTC	CASSQVGNGYTF
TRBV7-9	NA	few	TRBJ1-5	TGTGCCAGCAGCTCGTCAGGGGTTAGCAATCAGCCCCAGCATTTT	CASSSSGVSNQPQHF
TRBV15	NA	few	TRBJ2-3	TGTGCCACCAAGCCCCGGGGCACAGATACGCAGTATTTT	CATKPRGTDTQYF